The 28 T cell receptor beta chains in this list originate from one sample, sequenced in a study of blood T cells in healthy people across ages. The use of a sample-barcoded 5' primer and a J-beta primer mix characterized a second PCR of roughly 7 to 12 cycles. A single record per CDR3 protein comes from TCRdb applying MiXCR to the 5' RACE reads. This sample has 650,000 to 700,000 distinct CDR3 sequences; roughly half occur once, and the top ten carry approximately 13%. Sequenced: blood. Every receptor here comes from a woman of 80 years or more in good health.

The rearrangement joins TRBV5-1 to TRBJ1-1; D might be TRBD1 (6 bases). CDR1 and CDR2 from the germline V gene are SGHRS and YFSETQ. With 4 bases removed from V and 4 bases from J, the gap between germline ends came to 17 bases. The CDR3 totals 15 residues. The DNA for the CDR3 is TGCGCCAGCAGCCCCTTACAGGGAGGGAGCACTGAAGCTTTCTTT. This translates into CASSPLQGGSTEAFF.

Of note for this clonotype: An end of the junction does not agree with germline; a read error may underlie this. J is TRBJ2-3 and V is TRBV4-3; maybe TRBD1 (6 bases). Germline lookup yields CDR1 LGHNA and CDR2 YSLEER. The CDR3 runs 18 residues. The CDR3 loop reads CASSHQLLTGQSTHTQYF. The CDR3 nucleotides read TGCGCCAGCAGCCACCAACTGCTGACGGGACAAAGCACACATACGCAGTATTTT.

This chain links TRBV4-3 with TRBJ1-2, with a tentative D call TRBD1 (5 bases). Trimming stripped 0 bases from V and 5 bases from J, with 10 bases between. Germline V gene data show CDR1 as LGHNA and CDR2 as YSLEER. The CDR3 is made up of 14 amino acids. CDR3 residues: CASSQDPGKYGYTF. The CDR3 bases are TGCGCCAGCAGCCAAGACCCAGGGAAATATGGCTACACCTTC.

This sequence joins TRBV5-1 and TRBJ1-1; D remains unclear. The germline V gene has CDR1 SGHRS and CDR2 YFSETQ. V was clipped by 2 bases and J by 8 bases, with 13 bases between them. The CDR3 runs to 13 residues. CDR3 region: CASSFVGQDEAFF. CDR3 sequence (DNA): TGCGCCAGCAGCTTCGTTGGGCAGGACGAAGCTTTCTTT.

The chain joins TRBV27 to TRBJ1-2; D is unresolved. The CDR3 totals 13 residues. Germline V gene data show CDR1 as MNHEY and CDR2 as SMNVEV (reference sequence). Trimming removed 4 bases at V and 8 bases at J, with 14 bases between. The CDR3 coding sequence is TGTGCCAGCAGTTCGAATCTAGGATACGGCTACACCTTC. This sequence encodes CASSSNLGYGYTF.

This clonotype was picked up many times. The V gene is TRBV12-3 or TRBV12-4, the J gene TRBJ1-5; perhaps TRBD1 as D (5 bases). This CDR3 is 13 amino acids long. V lost 6 bases and J 8 bases, leaving 14 bases between the germline ends. CDR3 sequence: CASSRQRRKPQHF. The CDR3 DNA sequence: TGTGCCAGCAGCAGACAGAGGCGAAAGCCCCAGCATTTT.

The chain is built from TRBV6-1 and TRBJ2-1, with 9 bases lining up with TRBD2. CDR1 MNHNS and CDR2 SASEGT come from the germline V gene. This CDR3 region has 15 residues. The J segment lost 9 bases and the V segment lost 6 bases, leaving 12 bases of the junction unmatched. For the CDR3, the DNA is TGTGCCAGCAGGGTGGGACTAGCCAGAAGCAGTGAGCAGTTCTTC. This gives the protein CASRVGLARSSEQFF.

This clonotype came up many times. This chain joins TRBV7-3 and TRBJ2-1; TRBD2 agrees at 11 bases. The germline CDR1 and CDR2 sequences are SGHTA and FQGTGA. V gave up 5 bases and J gave up 4 bases; unmatched junction bases: 4. The CDR3 runs 15 residues. CDR3 bases: TGTGCCAGCAGCCCGGGACTAGCGGCTTACAATGAGCAGTTCTTC. Residues: CASSPGLAAYNEQFF. Based on the CDR3 plus reference TRBV7-3 and TRBJ2-1, the full variable domain is GAGVSQTPSNKVTEKGKYVELRCDPISGHTALYWYRQSLGQGPEFLIYFQGTGAADDSGLPNDRFFAVRPEGSVSTLKIQRTERGDSAVYLCASSPGLAAYNEQFFGPGTRLTVL.

The chain links TRBV28 to TRBJ1-2; D remains ambiguous. The CDR3 has 11 amino acids. Germline CDR1 reads MDHEN; CDR2 reads SYDVKM. The germline V and J ends were trimmed by 6 bases and 8 bases, with 10 bases remaining between them. The CDR3 loop reads CASRYFRGYTF. CDR3 nucleotides: TGTGCCAGCAGATACTTCAGGGGCTACACCTTC.

A remark on this clonotype: A much more abundant neighbour one base away suggests this may be a read error. This chain uses TRBV7-9 with TRBJ1-2, with 9 nucleotides matching TRBD1. The CDR3 is 16 amino acids. CDR1 is SEHNR, CDR2 FQNEAQ, per germline (reference sequence). V lost 5 bases, J lost 8 bases, and 15 bases stayed unmatched. Here the CDR3 reads CASSPIGSGQGRGYTF. The CDR3 region has the DNA TGTGCCAGCAGCCCTATTGGGAGTGGACAGGGGCGGGGCTACACCTTC. Filled out from reference TRBV7-9 and TRBJ1-2, the complete variable domain reads DTGVSQNPRHKITKRGQNVTFRCDPISEHNRLYWYRQTLGQGPEFLTYFQNEAQLEKSRLLSDRFSAERPKGSFSTLEIQRTEQGDSAMYLCASSPIGSGQGRGYTFGSGTRLTVV.

V gene TRBV3-1 combines with J gene TRBJ2-1, with D hard to call. Trimming left V 4 bases short and J 6 bases short, with 13 bases between. Per germline, CDR1 LGHDT and CDR2 YNNKEL (reference sequence). The CDR3 totals 14 residues. The CDR3 region is CASSRQKVFNEQFF. The CDR3 nucleotides are TGTGCCAGCAGCCGCCAAAAGGTTTTCAATGAGCAGTTCTTC.

The chain combines TRBV18 with TRBJ1-2; no clear D gene. Germline V gene data show CDR1 as KGHSH and CDR2 as LQKENI. This CDR3 spans 15 amino acids. V dropped 2 bases and J dropped 1 base, with 11 bases sitting between them. The CDR3, as DNA: TGTGCCAGCTCACCAGTCGAGGAATATAACTATGGCTACACCTTC. This encodes CASSPVEEYNYGYTF.

Comments on this clonotype: A much larger clone differs by one base, so this may be a read error. CDR3 in amino acids: CSGRWGAQYF. CDR3 DNA: TGCAGTGGGCGGTGGGGGGCCCAGTACTTC. The rearrangement joins TRBV20-1 to TRBJ2-5; maybe TRBD2 (6 bases). Germline lookup yields CDR1 DFQATT and CDR2 SNEGSKA (reference sequence). Trimming pared 7 bases from V and 9 bases from J, leaving 12 bases between. This CDR3 region has 10 residues.

This chain uses TRBV20-1 with TRBJ2-1, with TRBD2 identical over 10 bases. CDR3 length equals 15 residues. J gave up 7 bases and V 1 base, and 7 bases lay outside the gene matches. Germline loops: CDR1 DFQATT, CDR2 SNEGSKA (reference sequence). CDR3 in amino acids: CSARVGLAGDNEQFF. In DNA, the CDR3 is TGCAGTGCTAGAGTAGGCCTAGCGGGGGATAATGAGCAGTTCTTC.

Many counts were recorded for this clonotype. This chain joins TRBV5-1 and TRBJ2-7; D is unclear. The V end was cut by 3 bases, the J end by 1 base, with 11 bases between. The CDR3 sequence is 14 residues long. Germline V gives CDR1 SGHRS, CDR2 YFSETQ. The CDR3 sequence: CASSSDDPSYEQYF. The CDR3 region has the DNA TGCGCCAGCAGCTCTGACGACCCGTCCTACGAGCAGTACTTC.

The V call is TRBV5-1, the J call TRBJ1-1; D may be TRBD1 (5 bases). The V and J ends lost 0 bases and 6 bases respectively, with 15 bases between them. Germline loops: CDR1 SGHRS, CDR2 YFSETQ. This CDR3 has 15 residues. Here the CDR3 reads CASSLGRIGDAEAFF. CDR3 DNA sequence: TGCGCCAGCAGCTTGGGACGGATCGGGGACGCTGAAGCTTTCTTT.

Concerning this clonotype itself: This could be a read error, since a much larger clone is one nucleotide away. The chain joins TRBV20-1 to TRBJ2-4; 7 bases match TRBD2. This CDR3 comprises 14 residues. The V gene's germline CDR1 is DFQATT and CDR2 SNEGSKA (reference sequence). The CDR3 bases are TGCAGTGCTAGAGCCTCACTAGCGCCTTACGAGCAGAACTTC. Its protein product is CSARASLAPYEQNF.

This clonotype has ten or more counts. The chain couples TRBV9 to TRBJ2-1; no clear D gene. The V end lost 0 bases, the J end lost 5 bases, and 9 bases lay between the germline ends. CDR3 length equals 14 residues. Looked up from germline, CDR1 is SGDLS and CDR2 is YYNGEE. CDR3 amino acids: CASSVVGRNNEQFF. CDR3 nucleotide sequence: TGTGCCAGCAGCGTAGTTGGCAGAAACAATGAGCAGTTCTTC.

Turning to this clonotype: This may come from a read error, since a much larger clone is one base off. CDR3 amino acids: CSASHSSADTQYF. CDR3 DNA: TGCAGTGCTAGCCACTCAAGCGCAGATACGCAGTATTTT. The J gene is TRBJ2-3, the V gene TRBV20-1; D uncertain. V dropped 3 bases and J dropped 4 bases, with 11 bases sitting between them. Germline assignment: CDR1 DFQATT and CDR2 SNEGSKA (reference sequence). The CDR3 totals 13 residues.

V usage is TRBV20-1 and J usage is TRBJ1-1, with D perhaps TRBD1 (5 bases). V was clipped by 5 bases and J by 0 bases, with 10 bases between them. Germline-derived CDR1 and CDR2 are DFQATT and SNEGSKA (reference sequence). CDR3 length equals 13 residues. CDR3 bases: TGCAGTGCTGAACGACAGATGAACACTGAAGCTTTCTTT. This translates into CSAERQMNTEAFF.

This clonotype was observed many times. The genes are TRBV20-1 and TRBJ2-3; possible D gene TRBD2, 6 bases. The germline CDR1 and CDR2 sequences are DFQATT and SNEGSKA (reference sequence). The CDR3 is 14 amino acids. Trimming took 3 bases from V and 0 from J, leaving 10 bases between them. CDR3 nucleotide sequence: TGCAGTGCTAGCGAGGGGACTAGCACAGATACGCAGTATTTT. Encoded protein: CSASEGTSTDTQYF.

This clonotype was recorded at least ten times. The rearrangement joins TRBV20-1 to TRBJ1-5; D uncertain. This CDR3 is built from 13 residues. CDR1 is DFQATT, CDR2 SNEGSKA, per germline (reference sequence). Trimming pared 8 bases from V and 0 bases from J, leaving 11 bases between. The CDR3: CSYTRNSNQPQHF. In DNA form, the CDR3 reads TGCAGTTACACCAGGAATAGCAATCAGCCCCAGCATTTT.

There are a few counts of this clonotype. The rearrangement joins TRBV7-3 to TRBJ2-1, with D possibly being TRBD1 (5 bases). This CDR3 comprises 15 residues. Trimming pared 1 base from V and 10 bases from J, leaving 17 bases between. Germline CDR1 reads SGHTA; CDR2 reads FQGTGA. The CDR3, as DNA: TGTGCCAGCAGCTTAAACAGTAGGGGTTTGGGAGAGCAGTTCTTC. It yields the protein CASSLNSRGLGEQFF.

The sample holds one count of this clonotype. A much more abundant neighbour one base away suggests this may be a read error. The J gene is TRBJ2-1, the V gene TRBV5-1, with D uncertain. The tail of the sequence fits TRBJ2-7 better, so the J call may be wrong. Looked up from germline, CDR1 is SGHRS and CDR2 is YFSETQ. The CDR3 loop spans 16 amino acids. The CDR3 reads CASSLGWGTVYNEQYF. The CDR3 nucleotides read TGCGCCAGCAGCTTGGGATGGGGTACAGTGTACAATGAGCAGTACTTC.

The V gene is TRBV29-1, the J gene TRBJ2-4; 7 positions match TRBD1. The J call is uncertain, as TRBJ2-7 better fits the DNA end. The CDR3 has 13 residues. Germline assignment: CDR1 SQVTM and CDR2 ANQGSEA. CDR3: CSVESQGVYEQYF. Written as DNA, the CDR3 is TGCAGCGTTGAAAGCCAGGGGGTGTACGAGCAGTACTTC.

The V gene is TRBV15, the J gene TRBJ2-3, with D unresolved. V lost 4 bases, J lost 0 bases, and 8 bases lay in between. Germline V CDR1 and CDR2: LNHNV, YYDKDF (reference sequence). The CDR3 is 14 residues long. The CDR3 DNA is TGTGCCACCAGCACCCTTAGTAGCACAGATACGCAGTATTTT. This encodes CATSTLSSTDTQYF.

The chain carries TRBV2 and TRBJ2-7; D is possibly TRBD2 (5 bases). The CDR3 has 12 residues. V was cut by 2 bases and J by 4 bases, with 6 bases left in between. Germline values: CDR1 SNHLY, CDR2 FYNNEI. The CDR3 DNA is TGTGCCAGCAGTGAAACGGGATACGAGCAGTACTTC. It specifies CASSETGYEQYF.

This clonotype was seen repeatedly, ten times or more. The genes are TRBV7-2 and TRBJ2-3, with TRBD2 matching over 7 bases. Losses at the gene ends were 4 bases for V and 2 bases for J; bases not matched to a gene: 9. The CDR3 consists of 16 residues. Germline CDR1 reads SGHTA; CDR2 reads FQGNSA. Written as DNA, the CDR3 is TGTGCCAGCAGCTGGGGGGGTAGCGCATACACAGATACGCAGTATTTT. It is translated as CASSWGGSAYTDTQYF. Filled out from reference TRBV7-2 and TRBJ2-3, the complete variable domain reads GAGVSQSPSNKVTEKGKDVELRCDPISGHTALYWYRQSLGQGLEFLIYFQGNSAPDKSGLPSDRFSAERTGGSVSTLTIQRTQQEDSAVYLCASSWGGSAYTDTQYFGPGTRLTVL.